One and the same sample provided the 26 T cell receptor beta chains below, sequenced in a study of technical replicates of blood from four donors. The data were produced by immunoSEQ multiplex PCR, yet TCRdb's version contains in-frame clones alone and is incomplete. The table lists 75,000 to 95,000 clones, roughly 93% of them singletons. The sample taken for sequencing was T cells isolated from PBMCs. The receptors shown here come from a human donor in good health.

This chain joins TRBV5-1 and TRBJ1-2, with TRBD1 matching over 7 bases. Trimming took 2 bases from V and 0 from J; bases not matched to a gene: 4. The CDR3 is 15 amino acids. The germline CDR1 and CDR2 sequences are SGHRS and YFSETQ. The CDR3 DNA follows: TGCGCCAGCAGCTTAGGACAGGTTTCTAACTATGGCTACACCTTC. It specifies CASSLGQVSNYGYTF.

The CDR3 is CASSLYLRGNQPQHF. The CDR3, as DNA: TGTGCCAGCAGCTTGTACCTGAGGGGCAATCAGCCCCAGCATTTT. The V and J genes are TRBV5-5 and TRBJ1-5, with unresolved D. The germline V gene encodes CDR1 SGHKS and CDR2 YYEKEE (reference sequence). CDR3 length: 15 amino acids. V lost 1 base, J lost 2 bases, and 10 bases lay in between.

V and J are TRBV5-1 and TRBJ2-7, with TRBD1 matching 7 bases. The CDR3 length is 16 residues. Germline trimming cut 1 base from V and 4 bases from J; bases unmatched to any gene: 11. Germline CDR1 SGHRS, CDR2 YFSETQ. In DNA form, the CDR3 reads TGCGCCAGCAGCTTGAGGTCGGCACAGGGGATTTACGAGCAGTACTTC. It translates to CASSLRSAQGIYEQYF.

The rearrangement uses TRBV6-6 and TRBJ2-7; 10 positions agree with TRBD2. Germline V gene lookup returns CDR1 MNHNY and CDR2 SVGAGI (reference sequence). The CDR3 runs to 14 residues. The junction had 5 bases not matched to a gene; V was cut back by 7 bases and J by 2 bases. DNA for the CDR3: TGTGCCAGCATAGCGGGAGGCCATGCCTACGAGCAGTACTTC. It yields the protein CASIAGGHAYEQYF.

The chain recombines TRBV27 with TRBJ2-7, with D possibly TRBD1 on 5 matching bases. Trimming pared 1 base from V and 6 bases from J, leaving 13 bases between. Germline CDR1 is MNHEY and CDR2 is SMNVEV (reference sequence). The CDR3 covers 14 residues. CDR3 in amino acids: CASSLLGRFPEQYF. The CDR3 nucleotides read TGTGCCAGCAGTTTATTGGGGCGATTCCCCGAGCAGTACTTC.

The J gene is TRBJ2-3, the V gene TRBV6-1, with 8 bases aligning to TRBD1. The trim removed 6 bases at V and 2 bases at J, leaving 4 bases unmatched. Looked up from germline, CDR1 is MNHNS and CDR2 is SASEGT. The CDR3 length is 14 residues. CDR3 DNA: TGTGCCAGCAGATTGGGACAGGCCACAGATACGCAGTATTTT. Translation: CASRLGQATDTQYF.

J is TRBJ2-7 and V is TRBV13, with TRBD1 as a possible D gene (7 bases). CDR3 length: 14 amino acids. CDR1 PRHDT and CDR2 FYEKMQ come from the germline V gene (reference sequence). V was clipped by 7 bases and J by 9 bases, with 22 bases between them. CDR3 DNA: TGTGCCAGCATCAGCCGAGACAGGGAGGAAGGGCAGTACTTC. It encodes CASISRDREEGQYF.

This chain uses TRBV4-1 with TRBJ2-7; 13 nucleotides match TRBD2. The trim removed 1 base at V and 5 bases at J, leaving 20 bases unmatched. The CDR3 runs 21 residues. Germline V gives CDR1 MGHRA, CDR2 YSYEKL. In DNA form, the CDR3 reads TGCGCCAGCAGCCAAGTAATATCTCCTGTACTAGCGGGAGGGCCGAGAAACGAGCAGTACTTC. Amino acid sequence: CASSQVISPVLAGGPRNEQYF.

The rearrangement links TRBV4-1 to TRBJ2-2; 10 bases align to TRBD1. Germline V gives CDR1 MGHRA, CDR2 YSYEKL. J gave up 3 bases and V 2 bases, and 3 bases lay outside the gene matches. This CDR3 contains 16 residues. Here the CDR3 reads CASSQRQGADTGELFF. The CDR3 nucleotides read TGCGCCAGCAGCCAAAGACAGGGGGCCGACACCGGGGAGCTGTTTTTT.

V is TRBV5-1 and J is TRBJ1-1; 7 bases agree with TRBD1. The CDR3 extends over 14 amino acids. From germline, CDR1 is SGHRS and CDR2 YFSETQ. V lost 3 bases and J lost 0; bases outside the gene matches: 2. The CDR3 sequence is CASSSDRMNTEAFF. The CDR3 coding sequence is TGCGCCAGCAGCTCGGACAGGATGAACACTGAAGCTTTCTTT.

The chain recombines TRBV7-2 with TRBJ2-2, with a possible D match to TRBD1 (5 bases). Germline values: CDR1 SGHTA, CDR2 FQGNSA. The CDR3 loop spans 14 amino acids. Trimming stripped 2 bases from V and 7 bases from J, with 11 bases between. CDR3 residues: CASSLLEGHGELFF. CDR3 nucleotides: TGTGCCAGCAGCTTACTTGAAGGACACGGGGAGCTGTTTTTT.

V gene TRBV7-8 combines with J gene TRBJ1-5; 8 nucleotides line up with TRBD1. This CDR3 contains 15 residues. J gave up 5 bases and V 2 bases, and 5 bases lay outside the gene matches. Per the germline V gene, CDR1 is SGHVS and CDR2 is FQNEAQ. In DNA form, the CDR3 reads TGTGCCAGCAGCTTATTAACAGGGGGGGATCAGCCCCAGCATTTT. Translated: CASSLLTGGDQPQHF.

The genes are TRBV21-1 and TRBJ1-5; TRBD1, the table's D call, lacks a check against the DNA. TRBV21-1 is a pseudogene segment. The CDR3 runs to 12 residues. CDR3 DNA: TGTGCCAGCAGTCCAGGGGCCCAGCCCCAGCATTTT. Its translation is CASSPGAQPQHF.

The CDR3 DNA reads TGTGCCAGCTGGGAGAGTTCGGCGCAGTATTTT. Its protein is CASWESSAQYF. This chain connects TRBV2 to TRBJ2-3; D possibly corresponds to TRBD2 (5 bases). This CDR3 is built from 11 residues. Germline CDR1 reads SNHLY; CDR2 reads FYNNEI. V gave up 8 bases and J gave up 10 bases, with 13 bases separating them.

Only one count was recorded for this clone. One junction end disagrees with the germline gene, perhaps due to a read error. The gene calls are TRBV28 and TRBJ1-2; D is uncertain. Per germline, CDR1 MDHEN and CDR2 SYDVKM. The CDR3 covers 13 residues. DNA of the CDR3: TGTGCCAGCAGCTTATTGCGGACTCATGGCTACACCTTC. Its protein is CASSLLRTHGYTF.

The rearrangement joins TRBV2 to TRBJ2-1; 7 bases are shared with TRBD1. Germline V CDR1 and CDR2: SNHLY, FYNNEI. The CDR3 is 16 residues long. Germline trimming cut 3 bases from V and 7 bases from J; bases unmatched to any gene: 12. The CDR3 nucleotides are TGTGCCAGCAGTGACGGACAGGCTATTCCCACGAATGAGCAGTTCTTC. It translates to CASSDGQAIPTNEQFF.

The J gene is TRBJ2-5, the V gene TRBV19; D ambiguous. Germline V gives CDR1 LNHDA, CDR2 SQIVND (reference sequence). The V gene lost 2 bases and the J gene lost 0 bases, with 4 bases spanning the gap. CDR3 size: 13 residues. CDR3 DNA: TGTGCCAGTAGTATATCGTACCAAGAGACCCAGTACTTC. Translating it yields CASSISYQETQYF.

The V gene is TRBV20-1, the J gene TRBJ2-5; D is ambiguous. Trimming took 6 bases from V and 1 from J, leaving 6 bases between them. The germline CDR1 and CDR2 sequences are DFQATT and SNEGSKA (reference sequence). The length of the CDR3 is 11 residues. For the CDR3, the DNA is TGCAGTGCACTTCTCCAAGAGACCCAGTACTTC. This sequence encodes CSALLQETQYF.

Turning to this clone: A read error may produce the germline difference seen at one junction end. The chain uses TRBV5-1 and TRBJ1-1; 10 nucleotides match TRBD1. Germline V lookup: CDR1 SGHRS, CDR2 YFSETQ. The CDR3 extends over 15 amino acids. CDR3 coding DNA: TGCGCCAGCAACTTGGAGGGACAGGGGTATGCTGAAGCTTTCTTT. Translating it yields CASNLEGQGYAEAFF.

CDR3 in DNA: TGTGCCACCGTCGGGACAGGGGGCAATGAGCAGTTCTTC. Translated: CATVGTGGNEQFF. The chain has TRBV6-5 and TRBJ2-1, with 11 bases lining up with TRBD1. The ends lost 10 bases at V and 6 bases at J; junction bases unmatched: 5. Germline CDR1 reads MNHEY; CDR2 reads SVGAGI. The CDR3 spans 13 residues.

CDR3 DNA: TGTGCCAGCAAATCCCGGGACATAGAGAACACTGAAGCTTTCTTT. Its translation: CASKSRDIENTEAFF. V and J are TRBV6-1 and TRBJ1-1, with a possible D match to TRBD1 (6 bases). V lost 7 bases to trimming and J lost 1 base, with 16 bases between them. The CDR3 loop spans 15 amino acids. Germline V gene data show CDR1 as MNHNS and CDR2 as SASEGT.

The V and J genes are TRBV5-6 and TRBJ2-4; perhaps TRBD1 as D (5 bases). Looked up from germline, CDR1 is SGHDT and CDR2 is YYEEEE. This CDR3 contains 14 residues. The V gene lost 4 bases and the J gene lost 0 bases, with 8 bases spanning the gap. The CDR3: CASSRQLAKNIQYF. In DNA, the CDR3 is TGTGCCAGCAGCAGACAGCTAGCCAAAAACATTCAGTACTTC. The full variable domain, rest sourced from reference TRBV5-6 and TRBJ2-4, is DAGVTQSPTHLIKTRGQQVTLRCSPKSGHDTVSWYQQALGQGPQFIFQYYEEEERQRGNFPDRFSGHQFPNYSSELNVNALLLGDSALYLCASSRQLAKNIQYFGAGTRLSVL.

The chain joins TRBV7-3 to TRBJ2-3, with TRBD1 matching over 8 bases. Germline lookup yields CDR1 SGHTA and CDR2 FQGTGA. CDR3 length: 15 amino acids. The J segment lost 2 bases and the V segment lost 2 bases, leaving 3 bases of the junction unmatched. The CDR3 protein is CASSLEQGVTDTQYF. DNA for the CDR3: TGTGCCAGCAGCTTAGAACAGGGGGTCACAGATACGCAGTATTTT.

This clone has a single count. The chain carries TRBV25-1 and TRBJ2-3; D unresolved. CDR1 MGHDK and CDR2 SYGVNS come from the germline V gene. The V end was cut by 1 base, the J end by 6 bases, with 17 bases between. The CDR3 runs 16 residues. In DNA, the CDR3 is TGTGCCAGCAGTGAATTTAGGAGTACCGCCGCGGATACGCAGTATTTT. It yields the protein CASSEFRSTAADTQYF.

The chain links TRBV29-1 to TRBJ2-5; 10 bases map to TRBD2. Trimming removed 7 bases from V and 3 bases from J; junction bases left unmatched: 2. Germline CDR1 is SQVTM and CDR2 is ANQGSEA. This CDR3 is 12 amino acids long. This CDR3 reads CSAGLAEETQYF. In DNA form, the CDR3 reads TGCAGCGCCGGACTAGCGGAAGAGACCCAGTACTTC.

The chain combines TRBV9 with TRBJ2-2; 8 positions agree with TRBD1. Germline V gene sequence: CDR1 SGDLS, CDR2 YYNGEE. CDR3 length: 16 amino acids. J was trimmed by 5 bases and V by 4 bases; bases with no gene match: 10. The CDR3 protein is CASSPRGQGATGELFF. As DNA, the CDR3 is TGTGCCAGCAGCCCACGCGGGCAGGGGGCAACCGGGGAGCTGTTTTTT.